The 27 T cell receptor beta chains in this list originate from one sample, sequenced in a study of blood T cells in healthy people across ages. PCR was performed a second time for about 7 to 11 cycles using a sample-barcoded 5' primer and a J-beta primer mix. MiXCR, run by TCRdb on the 5' RACE reads, gives a single entry per CDR3 protein. The repertoire holds some 1.8 million distinct CDR3 sequences, with roughly two fifths as singletons. Sequencing was carried out using blood. Source of these receptors: a human donor in good health.

This clonotype was detected a few times. The chain combines TRBV9 with TRBJ2-3, with D perhaps matching TRBD1 (6 bases). Per germline, CDR1 SGDLS and CDR2 YYNGEE. The V end lost 4 bases, the J end lost 5 bases, and 20 bases lay between the germline ends. The CDR3 spans 16 residues. The CDR3 coding sequence is TGTGCCAGCAGCCCATTAGGACAGTCTCATGGAGATACGCAGTATTTT. It specifies CASSPLGQSHGDTQYF.

This clonotype was seen a handful of times. The chain is built from TRBV12-5 and TRBJ1-1; 8 positions agree with TRBD1. The CDR3 contains 15 residues. The germline CDR1 and CDR2 sequences are LGHNT and FRNRAP. Unmatched junction bases numbered 9, after V lost 5 bases and J lost 4 bases. The CDR3 protein is CASGPLTGGSTEAFF. The DNA for the CDR3 is TGTGCTAGTGGTCCACTTACAGGGGGAAGCACTGAAGCTTTCTTT. The full variable domain, its missing parts supplied by reference TRBV12-5 and TRBJ1-1, is DARVTQTPRHKVTEMGQEVTMRCQPILGHNTVFWYRQTMMQGLELLAYFRNRAPLDDSGMPKDRFSAEMPDATLATLKIQPSEPRDSAVYFCASGPLTGGSTEAFFGQGTRLTVV.

The sample holds a few counts of this clonotype. The chain recombines TRBV7-2 with TRBJ2-2; perhaps TRBD1 as D (5 bases). Germline assignment: CDR1 SGHTA and CDR2 FQGNSA. The V and J ends lost 5 bases and 6 bases respectively, with 16 bases between them. The CDR3 has 15 amino acids. The CDR3: CASSPRPGYPGELFF. In DNA form, the CDR3 reads TGTGCCAGCAGCCCAAGGCCAGGGTATCCCGGGGAGCTGTTTTTT.

V usage is TRBV7-9 and J usage is TRBJ2-1; D is undetermined. Germline lookup yields CDR1 SEHNR and CDR2 FQNEAQ (reference sequence). Trimming removed 3 bases at V and 7 bases at J, with 7 bases between. The CDR3 loop spans 12 amino acids. The CDR3 here is CASSLMLNEQFF. In DNA form, the CDR3 reads TGTGCCAGCAGCTTGATGCTTAATGAGCAGTTCTTC.

This chain uses TRBV24-1 with TRBJ1-3; D remains ambiguous. Germline V gene sequence: CDR1 KGHDR, CDR2 SFDVKD. This CDR3 contains 17 residues. Deletions cut 2 bases from V and 4 bases from J, with 17 bases between. DNA for the CDR3: TGTGCCACCAGTGATTCCCCTCATCATGGTAAAGGAAACACCATATATTTT. Translation: CATSDSPHHGKGNTIYF.

A note on this clonotype: A read error is possible here, since a much larger clone lies one base away. The chain couples TRBV20-1 to TRBJ2-5; no reliable D call. The CDR3 is made up of 13 amino acids. Germline V lookup: CDR1 DFQATT, CDR2 SNEGSKA (reference sequence). Trimming shortened V by 4 bases and J by 11 bases, and 20 bases separated the two germline ends. The CDR3 DNA reads TGCAGTGCTAAAGGATTGGGGTACAATGAGCAGTACTTC. Translated: CSAKGLGYNEQYF.

The chain carries TRBV7-9 and TRBJ2-7; D is perhaps TRBD1 or TRBD2 (5 bases each). In germline, CDR1 is SEHNR, CDR2 FQNEAQ (reference sequence). Trimming shortened V by 2 bases and J by 6 bases, and 17 bases separated the two germline ends. This CDR3 has 15 residues. The CDR3 DNA follows: TGTGCCAGCAGCTTAAAGAGGGACCTAATATTCGAGCAGTACTTC. Residues: CASSLKRDLIFEQYF. Full variable domain (rest looked up from reference TRBV7-9 and TRBJ2-7): DTGVSQNPRHKITKRGQNVTFRCDPISEHNRLYWYRQTLGQGPEFLTYFQNEAQLEKSRLLSDRFSAERPKGSFSTLEIQRTEQGDSAMYLCASSLKRDLIFEQYFGPGTRLTVT.

The chain combines TRBV12-3 or TRBV12-4 with TRBJ2-2, with D hard to call. CDR3 length: 15 residues. Trimming left V 5 bases short and J 1 base short, with 11 bases between. The CDR3: CASSPVGGNTGELFF. DNA of the CDR3: TGTGCCAGCAGTCCGGTAGGCGGGAACACCGGGGAGCTGTTTTTT.

This clonotype was observed a few times. This rearrangement joins TRBV9 to TRBJ2-1, with a tentative D call TRBD2 (5 bases). Germline CDR1 is SGDLS and CDR2 is YYNGEE. Trimming left V 2 bases short and J 5 bases short, with 8 bases between. The CDR3 sequence is 13 residues long. The CDR3 protein is CASSVGVDNEQFF. The CDR3 DNA follows: TGTGCCAGCAGCGTCGGGGTTGACAATGAGCAGTTCTTC.

CDR3 DNA: TGTGCCAGCGGCCGACAGGTCCAGGGGGAGCTGTTTTTT. It specifies CASGRQVQGELFF. This sequence joins TRBV11-2 and TRBJ2-2; TRBD1 might be the D (6 bases). The CDR3 extends over 13 amino acids. Germline CDR1 SGHAT, CDR2 FQNNGV. The V end was cut by 8 bases, the J end by 8 bases, with 15 bases between.

This clonotype was detected a few times. The chain recombines TRBV7-6 with TRBJ1-2; D not resolved. V was clipped by 5 bases and J by 5 bases, with 15 bases between them. Germline lookup yields CDR1 SGHVS and CDR2 FNYEAQ. There are 14 residues in the CDR3. The CDR3 here is CASSQIGSRYGYTF. The CDR3 region has the DNA TGTGCCAGCAGCCAGATCGGATCTCGATATGGCTACACCTTC.

This clonotype came up a few times. The chain links TRBV20-1 to TRBJ2-5, with TRBD2 matching over 12 bases. The J call may not be correct, given that the DNA end is closer to TRBJ2-7. The CDR3 spans 14 residues. Germline CDR1 is DFQATT and CDR2 is SNEGSKA (reference sequence). Here the CDR3 reads CSARLAGELSEQYF. CDR3 DNA: TGCAGTGCGAGACTAGCGGGGGAACTAAGCGAGCAGTACTTC.

V usage is TRBV5-1 and J usage is TRBJ2-7, with D possibly TRBD1 on 7 matching bases. Trimming removed 5 bases from V and 5 bases from J, with 14 bases in between. In germline, CDR1 is SGHRS, CDR2 YFSETQ. The CDR3 consists of 13 residues. CDR3 sequence: CASREQGEDEQYF. As DNA, the CDR3 is TGCGCCAGCAGAGAGCAGGGGGAGGACGAGCAGTACTTC.

This rearrangement joins TRBV10-3 to TRBJ1-5; D not certain. The V gene's germline CDR1 is ENHRY and CDR2 SYGVKD. Trimming cost V 2 bases and J 8 bases, with 10 bases left between them. This CDR3 is built from 13 residues. CDR3 sequence: CAISETDREPQHF. CDR3 in DNA: TGTGCCATCAGTGAGACGGATAGGGAGCCCCAGCATTTT.

J is TRBJ2-5 and V is TRBV7-2, with 7 bases identical to TRBD1. J lost 4 bases, V lost 5 bases, and 13 bases had no gene match. This CDR3 is 16 amino acids long. CDR1 and CDR2 from the germline V gene are SGHTA and FQGNSA. CDR3 region: CASSTMRRGLGETQYF. DNA for the CDR3: TGTGCCAGCAGCACGATGCGTAGGGGGCTGGGAGAGACCCAGTACTTC.

This clonotype was observed a few times. The chain combines TRBV3-1 with TRBJ2-7; maybe TRBD2 (5 bases). The CDR3 length is 16 residues. The germline V and J ends were trimmed by 0 bases and 0 bases, with 12 bases remaining between them. Germline V gives CDR1 LGHDT, CDR2 YNNKEL (reference sequence). The CDR3 is CASSQDNSGFSYEQYF. Here the CDR3 DNA reads TGTGCCAGCAGCCAAGATAACAGCGGATTCTCCTACGAGCAGTACTTC.

Only a few counts were recorded for this clonotype. This chain uses TRBV5-1 with TRBJ2-2, with D unclear. CDR1 SGHRS and CDR2 YFSETQ come from the germline V gene. The CDR3 loop spans 14 amino acids. The V and J ends lost 0 bases and 4 bases respectively, with 7 bases between them. The CDR3 nucleotides are TGCGCCAGCAGCTTGGACGGAACCACCGGGGAGCTGTTTTTT. Translation: CASSLDGTTGELFF.

This clonotype showed up just a few times. The genes are TRBV29-1 and TRBJ2-3, with no clear D. Germline V gene data show CDR1 as SQVTM and CDR2 as ANQGSEA. CDR3 length: 13 amino acids. V lost 7 bases and J lost 0, with 11 bases in between. CDR3 region: CSAGATSTDTQYF. The CDR3 region has the DNA TGCAGCGCTGGAGCAACTAGCACAGATACGCAGTATTTT.

This clonotype was detected only a few times. The CDR3 sequence is CAIGYGTDTQYF. The DNA for the CDR3 is TGTGCCATCGGTTATGGGACAGATACGCAGTATTTT. This chain uses TRBV10-3 with TRBJ2-3; no definite D call. Germline V lookup: CDR1 ENHRY, CDR2 SYGVKD. V lost 8 bases and J lost 3, with 9 bases in between. The CDR3 loop spans 12 amino acids.

This clonotype was seen only a few times. J is TRBJ2-7 and V is TRBV12-3 or TRBV12-4; no definite D call. This CDR3 spans 15 amino acids. Trimming stripped 6 bases from V and 2 bases from J, with 17 bases between. CDR3 amino acids: CASSPEIPSPYEQYF. Here the CDR3 DNA reads TGTGCCAGCAGCCCAGAGATACCTAGTCCCTACGAGCAGTACTTC.

This clonotype came up a few times. V gene TRBV6-2 or TRBV6-3 combines with J gene TRBJ2-7; either TRBD1 or TRBD2 may fit D (5 bases each). The J call could be wrong; TRBJ2-5 is a better fit for the DNA end. Germline V gene data show CDR1 as MNHEY and CDR2 as SVGEGT. The length of the CDR3 is 13 residues. The CDR3: CASSERGPRTQYF. The CDR3 DNA follows: TGTGCCAGCAGCGAACGGGGACCCCGGACCCAGTACTTC.

The rearrangement uses TRBV5-1 and TRBJ1-2, with 8 bases matching TRBD1. Germline V gene data show CDR1 as SGHRS and CDR2 as YFSETQ. The V and J ends lost 3 bases and 5 bases, in that order; junction bases with no gene match: 3. The CDR3 is made up of 13 amino acids. This CDR3 reads CASSWRQGYGYTF. The CDR3 DNA reads TGCGCCAGCAGCTGGCGACAGGGGTATGGCTACACCTTC.

The chain is built from TRBV12-3 or TRBV12-4 and TRBJ1-1; D is possibly TRBD1 (6 bases). The CDR3 is 13 residues long. V lost 7 bases, J lost 4 bases, and 13 bases lay in between. CDR3 sequence reads: CASTLGAATEAFF. The DNA of the CDR3 is TGTGCCAGCACCCTGGGGGCGGCCACTGAAGCTTTCTTT.

This clonotype was seen more than once but under ten times. The rearrangement links TRBV20-1 to TRBJ2-4; no reliable D call. The CDR3 covers 13 residues. V was trimmed by 1 base and J by 9 bases, leaving 13 bases between them. Germline V gene lookup returns CDR1 DFQATT and CDR2 SNEGSKA (reference sequence). The CDR3 DNA is TGCAGTGCTAGAGCTTGGCAATACGGCATTCAGTACTTC. Translated, it gives CSARAWQYGIQYF.

The chain combines TRBV2 with TRBJ2-7; D possibly matches TRBD1 or TRBD2 (5 bases each). The V end lost 7 bases, the J end lost 5 bases, and 15 bases lay between the germline ends. The CDR3 extends over 13 amino acids. Germline CDR1 reads SNHLY; CDR2 reads FYNNEI. This CDR3 reads CASKEAGTHEQYF. The CDR3 DNA is TGTGCCAGCAAAGAGGCAGGGACCCACGAGCAGTACTTC.

The rearrangement links TRBV29-1 to TRBJ1-1; 7 bases are a match to TRBD1. The germline gives CDR1 SQVTM, CDR2 ANQGSEA. This CDR3 contains 14 residues. Trimming at V came to 6 bases and at J to 2 bases, leaving 9 bases not matched to a gene. CDR3 DNA: TGCAGCGTCAGCCCGACAGGGCTAAACACTGAAGCTTTCTTT. It is translated as CSVSPTGLNTEAFF.

J is TRBJ2-1 and V is TRBV6-2 or TRBV6-3; D may be TRBD2 (6 bases). V was shortened by 6 bases and J by 0 bases, with 15 bases between the two germline ends. CDR1 and CDR2 from the germline V gene are MNHEY and SVGEGT. The CDR3 runs 16 residues. DNA for the CDR3: TGTGCCAGCAGAAACCCGGGACTGGCCTCCTACAATGAGCAGTTCTTC. Amino acids: CASRNPGLASYNEQFF.